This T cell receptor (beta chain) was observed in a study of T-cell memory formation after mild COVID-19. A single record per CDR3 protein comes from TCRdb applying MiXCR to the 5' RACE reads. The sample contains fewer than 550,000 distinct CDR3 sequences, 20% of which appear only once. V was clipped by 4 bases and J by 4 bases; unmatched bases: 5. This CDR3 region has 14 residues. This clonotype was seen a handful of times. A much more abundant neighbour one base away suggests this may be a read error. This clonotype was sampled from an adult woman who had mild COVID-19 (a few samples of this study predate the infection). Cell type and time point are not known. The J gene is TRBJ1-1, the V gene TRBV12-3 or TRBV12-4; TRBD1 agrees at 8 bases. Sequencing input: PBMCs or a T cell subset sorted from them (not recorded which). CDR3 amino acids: CASSWTGWGTEAFF. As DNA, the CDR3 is TGTGCCAGCAGTTGGACAGGGTGGGGCACTGAAGCTTTCTTT.